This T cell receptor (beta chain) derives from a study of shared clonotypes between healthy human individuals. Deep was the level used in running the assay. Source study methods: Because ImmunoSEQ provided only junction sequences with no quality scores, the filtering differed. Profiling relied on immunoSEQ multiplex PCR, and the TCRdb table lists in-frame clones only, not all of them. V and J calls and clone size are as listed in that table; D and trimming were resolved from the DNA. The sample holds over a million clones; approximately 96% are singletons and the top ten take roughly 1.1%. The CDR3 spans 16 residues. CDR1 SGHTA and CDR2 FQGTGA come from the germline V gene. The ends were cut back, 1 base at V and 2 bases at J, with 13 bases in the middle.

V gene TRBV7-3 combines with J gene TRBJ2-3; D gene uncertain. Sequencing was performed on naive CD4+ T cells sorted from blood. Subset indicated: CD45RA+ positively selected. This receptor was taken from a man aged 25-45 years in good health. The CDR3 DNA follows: TGTGCCAGCAGCTTAAACCCCGGTTGGGCCACAGATACGCAGTATTTT. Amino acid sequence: CASSLNPGWATDTQYF.